Below, 30 T cell receptor beta chains from the same sample are listed, as sequenced in a study of blood T cell repertoires in COVID-19. Data came from immunoSEQ multiplex PCR; TCRdb stores just in-frame clones and leaves some out. The repertoire holds a few hundred thousand clones, with around nine tenths as singletons. Sequenced sample: PBMCs or T cells enriched from blood (not recorded which). Receptors originate from a woman between 50 and 59 years old who had recovered from COVID-19.

V gene TRBV5-1 combines with J gene TRBJ1-5; D gene unclear. Germline V CDR1 and CDR2: SGHRS, YFSETQ. The V end lost 0 bases, the J end lost 2 bases, and 12 bases lay between the germline ends. This CDR3 is built from 16 residues. CDR3 sequence (DNA): TGCGCCAGCAGCTTGGGGTCAGGCTTCGGCAATCAGCCCCAGCATTTT. This encodes CASSLGSGFGNQPQHF.

The chain employs TRBV9 and TRBJ2-3, with 7 bases aligning to TRBD2. The CDR3 runs to 13 residues. Germline CDR1 and CDR2: SGDLS and YYNGEE. Trimming took 7 bases from V and 1 from J; bases not matched to a gene: 3. CDR3 DNA sequence: TGTGCCAGCGGGCTAGCGGGCACAGATACGCAGTATTTT. It is translated as CASGLAGTDTQYF.

The rearrangement uses TRBV14 and TRBJ2-5, with 7 bases that match TRBD1. V lost 4 bases to trimming and J lost 2 bases; unmatched junction nucleotides: 4. The CDR3 has 14 residues. Germline-derived CDR1 and CDR2 are SGHDN and FVKESK. The DNA of the CDR3 is TGTGCCAGCAGCCGCGACAGGGATCAAGAGACCCAGTACTTC. The encoded protein is CASSRDRDQETQYF.

V gene TRBV7-8 combines with J gene TRBJ1-2; D remains unclear. The CDR3 runs 15 residues. Germline loops: CDR1 SGHVS, CDR2 FQNEAQ. V lost 2 bases and J lost 8, with 18 bases in between. CDR3 in amino acids: CASSLTDTETGGYTF. Here the CDR3 DNA reads TGTGCCAGCAGCTTAACCGACACCGAAACGGGAGGCTACACCTTC. The full variable domain, rest sourced from reference TRBV7-8 and TRBJ1-2, is GAGVSQSPRYKVAKRGQDVALRCDPISGHVSLFWYQQALGQGPEFLTYFQNEAQLDKSGLPSDRFFAERPEGSVSTLKIQRTQQEDSAVYLCASSLTDTETGGYTFGSGTRLTVV.

This clone occurred once. This rearrangement joins TRBV19 to TRBJ1-2; the match to TRBD1 covers 8 bases. Trimming took 4 bases from V and 5 from J; bases not matched to a gene: 3. The CDR3 sequence is 13 residues long. Germline CDR1 LNHDA, CDR2 SQIVND (reference sequence). CDR3 in DNA: TGTGCCAGTAGTAGACAGGGGAGGTATGGCTACACCTTC. It encodes CASSRQGRYGYTF.

V gene TRBV7-2 combines with J gene TRBJ1-6, with D possibly matching TRBD1 (6 bases). Trimming left V 2 bases short and J 7 bases short, with 18 bases between. The CDR3 runs 17 residues. CDR1 and CDR2 from the germline V gene are SGHTA and FQGNSA. The CDR3 sequence: CASSLRGGPRVNSPLHF. CDR3 DNA sequence: TGTGCCAGCAGCTTAAGAGGGGGACCCAGGGTCAATTCACCCCTCCACTTT.

V usage is TRBV15 and J usage is TRBJ2-1; 10 bases map to TRBD1. CDR3 length: 18 residues. V shed 3 bases and J 6 bases; nucleotides not matched to a gene: 14. Germline V gene sequence: CDR1 LNHNV, CDR2 YYDKDF (reference sequence). CDR3 nucleotides: TGTGCCACCAGCAGCATGATTACGGGACAGGGGTCAGGCAATGAGCAGTTCTTC. It translates to CATSSMITGQGSGNEQFF.

The chain is built from TRBV27 and TRBJ2-7, with D possibly matching TRBD1 (6 bases). The CDR3 length is 14 residues. Germline CDR1 MNHEY, CDR2 SMNVEV (reference sequence). V gave up 3 bases and J gave up 3 bases, with 12 bases separating them. The CDR3 sequence: CASSFQGRFYEQYF. The CDR3 DNA reads as TGTGCCAGCAGTTTCCAGGGGAGATTCTACGAGCAGTACTTC.

This clone was detected only a few times. The CDR3 DNA is TGTGCCAGCAGTGAGGACTTCTCACGGCCCCAGCATTTT. Amino acids: CASSEDFSRPQHF. The gene calls are TRBV6-1 and TRBJ1-5, with unresolved D. The CDR3 is 13 residues long. The germline gives CDR1 MNHNS, CDR2 SASEGT. Trimming cost V 3 bases and J 9 bases, with 12 bases left between them.

V gene TRBV18 combines with J gene TRBJ1-4; 11 bases agree with TRBD1. The J segment lost 3 bases and the V segment lost 2 bases, leaving 5 bases of the junction unmatched. From germline, CDR1 is KGHSH and CDR2 LQKENI. The CDR3 length is 17 residues. The CDR3 nucleotides read TGTGCCAGCTCACCAGGACAGGGGGCATCGGCTAATGAAAAACTGTTTTTT. This encodes CASSPGQGASANEKLFF.

V is TRBV19 and J is TRBJ2-5, with TRBD1 identical over 8 bases. V lost 5 bases to trimming and J lost 2 bases; unmatched junction nucleotides: 7. This CDR3 is 15 amino acids long. CDR1 is LNHDA and CDR2 is SQIVND in the germline V gene (reference sequence). Here the CDR3 DNA reads TGTGCCAGTAGTTTACGGACAGGGAGGCAAGAGACCCAGTACTTC. It encodes CASSLRTGRQETQYF.

The chain combines TRBV4-1 with TRBJ1-1; a possible D gene is TRBD1 (5 bases). The germline V gene has CDR1 MGHRA and CDR2 YSYEKL. The length of the CDR3 is 13 residues. V was trimmed by 3 bases and J by 7 bases, leaving 12 bases between them. The DNA of the CDR3 is TGCGCCAGCAGCCAGGGACTTTCTCTTGAAGCTTTCTTT. As protein: CASSQGLSLEAFF.

This chain joins TRBV12-3 or TRBV12-4 and TRBJ1-2; 8 bases align to TRBD1. The CDR3 is 13 residues long. V trimming: 10 bases; J trimming: 3 bases; junction bases outside the gene matches: 7. The chain's CDR3 is CATAGGRDYGYTF. CDR3 in DNA: TGTGCCACCGCAGGGGGCAGGGACTATGGCTACACCTTC.

J is TRBJ2-2 and V is TRBV9; D remains ambiguous. V was clipped by 0 bases and J by 4 bases, with 4 bases between them. Per germline, CDR1 SGDLS and CDR2 YYNGEE. This CDR3 has 13 amino acids. CDR3 sequence (DNA): TGTGCCAGCAGCGTAGGGAGCACCGGGGAGCTGTTTTTT. Its translation is CASSVGSTGELFF.

The genes are TRBV19 and TRBJ1-2; D is perhaps TRBD1 (5 bases). The V and J ends lost 9 bases and 8 bases respectively, with 19 bases between them. This CDR3 is built from 13 residues. The germline CDR1 and CDR2 sequences are LNHDA and SQIVND (reference sequence). The CDR3 here is CASFRQPYMGYTF. The CDR3 region has the DNA TGTGCCAGCTTCCGACAGCCGTATATGGGCTACACCTTC.

V is TRBV29-1 and J is TRBJ1-4; the match to TRBD1 covers 8 bases. CDR3 size: 14 residues. Germline-derived CDR1 and CDR2 are SQVTM and ANQGSEA. Unmatched junction bases numbered 6, after V lost 5 bases and J lost 4 bases. The CDR3 region is CSVNQGAGNEKLFF. The CDR3 coding sequence is TGCAGCGTTAACCAGGGGGCGGGTAATGAAAAACTGTTTTTT.

V usage is TRBV19 and J usage is TRBJ1-1; D might be TRBD1 (6 bases). Germline CDR1 LNHDA, CDR2 SQIVND (reference sequence). The CDR3 runs to 13 residues. The V gene lost 4 bases and the J gene lost 6 bases, with 12 bases spanning the gap. The CDR3 nucleotides read TGTGCCAGTAGTACACCACAGGGAGCTGAAGCTTTCTTT. Its protein product is CASSTPQGAEAFF.

The gene calls are TRBV3-1 (or the pseudogene TRBV3-2) and TRBJ2-7; 8 bases line up with TRBD2. Per the germline V gene, CDR1 is LGHDT and CDR2 is YNNKEL (reference sequence). The J segment lost 9 bases and the V segment lost 3 bases, leaving 7 bases of the junction unmatched. This CDR3 has 13 amino acids. The CDR3 here is CASSHGGGSGQYF. CDR3 nucleotides: TGTGCCAGCAGCCACGGCGGGGGGTCTGGGCAGTACTTC.

This chain links TRBV7-9 with TRBJ1-2; D unresolved. V was trimmed by 2 bases and J by 5 bases, leaving 18 bases between them. The V gene's germline CDR1 is SEHNR and CDR2 FQNEAQ (reference sequence). The CDR3 has 16 amino acids. DNA for the CDR3: TGTGCCAGCAGCTTAACCCCGAGGGCCGGGGATTATGGCTACACCTTC. This codes for CASSLTPRAGDYGYTF.

The V call is TRBV20-1, the J call TRBJ1-5, with D perhaps TRBD1 (5 bases). V was pared by 3 bases and J by 2 bases, with 11 bases between. The CDR3 runs 14 residues. Looked up from germline, CDR1 is DFQATT and CDR2 is SNEGSKA (reference sequence). The CDR3, as DNA: TGCAGTGCTAGTAAGGGGACTGGCAATCAGCCCCAGCATTTT. Its translation is CSASKGTGNQPQHF.

The chain has TRBV28 and TRBJ1-5, with 8 bases matching TRBD1. This CDR3 region has 14 residues. Trimming removed 6 bases from V and 3 bases from J; junction bases left unmatched: 4. Per germline, CDR1 MDHEN and CDR2 SYDVKM. DNA for the CDR3: TGTGCCAGCAGAACAGGGGGGAACAATCAGCCCCAGCATTTT. It translates to CASRTGGNNQPQHF.

V usage is TRBV7-2 and J usage is TRBJ2-2, with D tentatively TRBD1 (5 bases). The CDR3 sequence is 15 residues long. The ends were cut back, 2 bases at V and 1 base at J, with 8 bases in the middle. Germline-derived CDR1 and CDR2 are SGHTA and FQGNSA. The CDR3 is CASSLQGWNTGELFF. The CDR3 bases are TGTGCCAGCAGCTTACAGGGTTGGAACACCGGGGAGCTGTTTTTT.

CDR3 nucleotides: TGTGCCAGTAGTATCTTGGCGACTTCCACAGATACGCAGTATTTT. It yields the protein CASSILATSTDTQYF. The chain is built from TRBV19 and TRBJ2-3, with D unclear. The germline V and J ends were trimmed by 3 bases and 2 bases, with 12 bases remaining between them. Germline V gives CDR1 LNHDA, CDR2 SQIVND (reference sequence). The CDR3 extends over 15 amino acids.

The V and J genes are TRBV24-1 and TRBJ1-5; tentative D call: TRBD1 (6 bases). This CDR3 region has 16 residues. The V gene lost 2 bases and the J gene lost 2 bases, with 12 bases spanning the gap. Per the germline V gene, CDR1 is KGHDR and CDR2 is SFDVKD. The CDR3 DNA sequence: TGTGCCACCAGTGATTCAGGGGTCCTTGGCAATCAGCCCCAGCATTTT. As protein: CATSDSGVLGNQPQHF.

The rearrangement uses TRBV11-3 and TRBJ2-5; 9 bases fit TRBD2. V lost 5 bases, J lost 5 bases, and 9 bases stayed unmatched. In germline, CDR1 is SGHNT, CDR2 YENEEA. This CDR3 spans 15 amino acids. The CDR3 sequence: CASSRGAGGPETQYF. The CDR3, as DNA: TGTGCCAGCAGCCGTGGCGCGGGGGGGCCCGAGACCCAGTACTTC.

The rearrangement links TRBV19 to TRBJ2-3, with D possibly matching TRBD1 (5 bases). This CDR3 comprises 14 residues. The V and J ends lost 4 bases and 1 base respectively, with 9 bases between them. From germline, CDR1 is LNHDA and CDR2 SQIVND (reference sequence). The CDR3 DNA reads TGTGCCAGTAGTAGCCAAGGGGGCACAGATACGCAGTATTTT. The encoded protein is CASSSQGGTDTQYF.

The V call is TRBV6-5, the J call TRBJ1-2; 8 bases line up with TRBD1. The germline CDR1 and CDR2 sequences are MNHEY and SVGAGI. The trim removed 7 bases at V and 8 bases at J, leaving 15 bases unmatched. CDR3 length: 15 amino acids. CDR3 sequence reads: CASTYNLDRDNGYTF. The CDR3 DNA reads as TGTGCCAGCACCTACAACCTGGACAGGGATAACGGCTACACCTTC.

This clone was picked up a small number of times. The chain joins TRBV6-1 to TRBJ2-1; 7 bases are shared with TRBD1. CDR1 is MNHNS, CDR2 SASEGT, per germline. Unmatched junction bases numbered 10, after V lost 2 bases and J lost 6 bases. The CDR3 is 16 residues long. The CDR3 DNA reads TGTGCCAGCAGTGAAACTCCGGCGGCAGGGGGCAATGAGCAGTTCTTC. The encoded protein is CASSETPAAGGNEQFF.

The chain joins TRBV7-9 to TRBJ1-1; TRBD1 might be the D (5 bases). Deletions cut 5 bases from V and 5 bases from J, with 12 bases between. The germline CDR1 and CDR2 sequences are SEHNR and FQNEAQ (reference sequence). There are 13 residues in the CDR3. CDR3 loop: CASSPGGGTEAFF. For the CDR3, the DNA is TGTGCCAGCAGCCCCGGGGGGGGGACTGAAGCTTTCTTT. Full variable domain (remainder filled in from reference TRBV7-9 and TRBJ1-1): DTGVSQNPRHKITKRGQNVTFRCDPISEHNRLYWYRQTLGQGPEFLTYFQNEAQLEKSRLLSDRFSAERPKGSFSTLEIQRTEQGDSAMYLCASSPGGGTEAFFGQGTRLTVV.

The chain carries TRBV25-1 and TRBJ2-2, with TRBD1 as a possible D gene (6 bases). CDR1 is MGHDK and CDR2 is SYGVNS in the germline V gene. This CDR3 spans 17 amino acids. Trimming stripped 0 bases from V and 3 bases from J, with 14 bases between. As DNA, the CDR3 is TGTGCCAGCAGTGAATATCGAGGGACACCCCACACCGGGGAGCTGTTTTTT. The encoded protein is CASSEYRGTPHTGELFF.